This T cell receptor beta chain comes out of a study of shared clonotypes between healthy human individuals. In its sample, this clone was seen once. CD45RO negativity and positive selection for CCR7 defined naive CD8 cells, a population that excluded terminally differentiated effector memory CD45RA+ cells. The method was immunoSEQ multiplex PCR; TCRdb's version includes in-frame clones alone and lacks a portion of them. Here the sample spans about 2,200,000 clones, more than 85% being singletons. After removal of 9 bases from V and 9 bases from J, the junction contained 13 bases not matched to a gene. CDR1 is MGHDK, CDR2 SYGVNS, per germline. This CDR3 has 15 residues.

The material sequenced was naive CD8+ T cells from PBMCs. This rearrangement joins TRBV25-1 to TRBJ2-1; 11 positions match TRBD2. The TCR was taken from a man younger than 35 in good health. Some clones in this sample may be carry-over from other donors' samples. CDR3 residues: CASGPGTSGSGEQFF. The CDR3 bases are TGTGCCAGTGGCCCCGGTACTAGCGGGAGCGGTGAGCAGTTCTTC.